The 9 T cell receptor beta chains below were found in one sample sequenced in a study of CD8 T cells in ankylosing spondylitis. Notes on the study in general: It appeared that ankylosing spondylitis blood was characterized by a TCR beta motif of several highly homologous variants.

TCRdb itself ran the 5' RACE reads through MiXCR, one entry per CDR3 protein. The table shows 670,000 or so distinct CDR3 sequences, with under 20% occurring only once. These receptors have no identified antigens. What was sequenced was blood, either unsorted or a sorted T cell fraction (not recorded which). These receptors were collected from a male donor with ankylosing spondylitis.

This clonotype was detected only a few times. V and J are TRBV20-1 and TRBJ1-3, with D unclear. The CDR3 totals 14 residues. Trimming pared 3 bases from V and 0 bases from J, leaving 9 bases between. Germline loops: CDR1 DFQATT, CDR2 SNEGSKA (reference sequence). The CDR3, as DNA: TGCAGTGCTAGTCGGGATCTCTCTGGAAACACCATATATTTT. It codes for CSASRDLSGNTIYF.

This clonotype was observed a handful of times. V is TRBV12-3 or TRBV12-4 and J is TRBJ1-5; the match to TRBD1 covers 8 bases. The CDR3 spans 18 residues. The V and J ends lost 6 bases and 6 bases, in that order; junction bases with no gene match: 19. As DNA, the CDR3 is TGTGCCAGCAGCCCAAGCGCAGGGGGCGTTTTTGGGGCTCAGCCCCAGCATTTT. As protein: CASSPSAGGVFGAQPQHF.

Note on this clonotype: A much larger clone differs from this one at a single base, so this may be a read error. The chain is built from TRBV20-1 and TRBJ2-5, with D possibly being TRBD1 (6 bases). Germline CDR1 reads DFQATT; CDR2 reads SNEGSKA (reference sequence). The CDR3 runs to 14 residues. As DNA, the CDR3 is TGCAGTGCCCGCGACTGGGGGCGACAAGACACCCAGTACTTC. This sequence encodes CSARDWGRQDTQYF.

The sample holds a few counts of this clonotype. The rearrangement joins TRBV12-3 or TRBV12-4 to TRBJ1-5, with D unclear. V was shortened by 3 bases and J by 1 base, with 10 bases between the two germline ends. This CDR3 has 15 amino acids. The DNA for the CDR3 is TGTGCCAGCAGTTTCGGTTTCCAGAGCAATCAGCCCCAGCATTTT. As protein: CASSFGFQSNQPQHF.

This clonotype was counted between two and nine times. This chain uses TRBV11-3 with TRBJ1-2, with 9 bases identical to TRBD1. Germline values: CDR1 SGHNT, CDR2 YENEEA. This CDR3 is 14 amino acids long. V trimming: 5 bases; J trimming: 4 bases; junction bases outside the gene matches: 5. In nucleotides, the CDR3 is TGTGCCAGCAGCCCGCGGGGACAGGGCTATGGCTACACCTTC. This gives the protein CASSPRGQGYGYTF. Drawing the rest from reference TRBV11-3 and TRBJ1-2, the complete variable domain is EAGVVQSPRYKIIEKKQPVAFWCNPISGHNTLYWYLQNLGQGPELLIRYENEEAVDDSQLPKDRFSAERLKGVDSTLKIQPAELGDSAVYLCASSPRGQGYGYTFGSGTRLTVV.

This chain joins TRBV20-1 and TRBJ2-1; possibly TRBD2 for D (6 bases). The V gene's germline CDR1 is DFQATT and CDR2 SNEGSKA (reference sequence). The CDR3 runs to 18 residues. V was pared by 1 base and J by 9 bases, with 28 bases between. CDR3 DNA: TGCAGTGCTAGAGGTGCCTATAGCGGACCCAACTCTCTGGGTGAGCAGTTCTTC. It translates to CSARGAYSGPNSLGEQFF.

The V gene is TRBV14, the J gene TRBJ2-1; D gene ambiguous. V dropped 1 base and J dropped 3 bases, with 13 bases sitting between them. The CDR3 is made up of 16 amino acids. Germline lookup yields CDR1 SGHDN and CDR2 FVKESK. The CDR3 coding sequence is TGTGCCAGCAGCCAAGTTTTCACAGCTTACTACAATGAGCAGTTCTTC. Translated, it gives CASSQVFTAYYNEQFF.

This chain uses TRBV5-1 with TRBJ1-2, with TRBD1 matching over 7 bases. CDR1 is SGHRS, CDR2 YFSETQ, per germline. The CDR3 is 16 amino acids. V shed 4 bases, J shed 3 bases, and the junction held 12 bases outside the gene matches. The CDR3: CASSPGTAGIDYGYTF. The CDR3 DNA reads TGCGCCAGCAGCCCCGGGACAGCGGGTATCGACTATGGCTACACCTTC.

The CDR3 bases are TGTGCCAGCAGCTCCACTAGCGGGGCATTCTACAATGAGCAGTTCTTC. This gives the protein CASSSTSGAFYNEQFF. The genes are TRBV7-9 and TRBJ2-1; 10 bases line up with TRBD2. The CDR3 covers 16 residues. V shed 4 bases and J 3 bases; nucleotides not matched to a gene: 6. CDR1 SEHNR and CDR2 FQNEAQ come from the germline V gene (reference sequence).